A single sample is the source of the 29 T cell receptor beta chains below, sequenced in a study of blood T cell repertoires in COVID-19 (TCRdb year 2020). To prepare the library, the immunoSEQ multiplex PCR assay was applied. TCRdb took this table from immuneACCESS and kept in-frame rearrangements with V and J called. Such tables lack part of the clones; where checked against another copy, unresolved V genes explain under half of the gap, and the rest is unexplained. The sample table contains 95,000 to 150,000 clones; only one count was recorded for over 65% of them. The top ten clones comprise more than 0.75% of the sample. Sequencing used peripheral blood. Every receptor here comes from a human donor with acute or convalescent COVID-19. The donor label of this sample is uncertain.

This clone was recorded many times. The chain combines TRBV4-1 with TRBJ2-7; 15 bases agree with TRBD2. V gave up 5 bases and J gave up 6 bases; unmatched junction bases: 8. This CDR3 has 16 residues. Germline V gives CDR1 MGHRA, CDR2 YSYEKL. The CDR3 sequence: CASSVGTSGGQGEQYV. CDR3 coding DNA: TGCGCCAGCAGCGTTGGGACTAGCGGGGGGCAGGGCGAGCAGTACGTC.

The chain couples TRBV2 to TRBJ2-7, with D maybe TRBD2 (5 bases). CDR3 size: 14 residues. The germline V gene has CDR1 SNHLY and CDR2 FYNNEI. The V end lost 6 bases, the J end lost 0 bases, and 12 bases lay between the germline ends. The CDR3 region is CASRRSGLSYEQYF. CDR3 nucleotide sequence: TGTGCCAGCAGGCGAAGCGGACTCTCCTACGAGCAGTACTTC.

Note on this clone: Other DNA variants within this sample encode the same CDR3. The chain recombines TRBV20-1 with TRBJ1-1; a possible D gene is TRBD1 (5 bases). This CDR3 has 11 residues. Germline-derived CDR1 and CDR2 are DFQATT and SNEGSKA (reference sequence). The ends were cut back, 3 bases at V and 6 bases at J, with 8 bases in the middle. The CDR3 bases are TGCAGTGCTAGCAGACAGTCTGAAGCTTTCTTT. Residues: CSASRQSEAFF.

This chain's CDR3 is CASSAQGYEKLFF. The CDR3 nucleotides are TGCGCCAGCAGCGCCCAGGGGTATGAAAAACTGTTTTTT. The chain joins TRBV5-1 to TRBJ1-4, with a weak D call TRBD1 (6 bases). V was trimmed by 4 bases and J by 6 bases, leaving 10 bases between them. This CDR3 region has 13 residues. Germline V gene lookup returns CDR1 SGHRS and CDR2 YFSETQ.

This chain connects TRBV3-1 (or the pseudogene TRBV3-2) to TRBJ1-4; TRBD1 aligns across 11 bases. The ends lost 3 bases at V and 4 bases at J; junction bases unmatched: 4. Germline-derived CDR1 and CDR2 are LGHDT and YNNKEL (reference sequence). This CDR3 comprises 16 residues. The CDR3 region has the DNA TGTGCCAGCAGCCAGGGACAGGGGGGGATTAATGAAAAACTGTTTTTT. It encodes CASSQGQGGINEKLFF.

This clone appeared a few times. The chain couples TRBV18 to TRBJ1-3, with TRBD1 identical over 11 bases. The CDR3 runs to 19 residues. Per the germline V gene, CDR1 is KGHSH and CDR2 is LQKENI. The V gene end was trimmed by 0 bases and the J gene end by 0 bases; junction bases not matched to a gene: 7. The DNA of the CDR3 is TGTGCCAGCTCACCACCCTGGACAGGGGGCCGATCCTCTGGAAACACCATATATTTT. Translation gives CASSPPWTGGRSSGNTIYF.

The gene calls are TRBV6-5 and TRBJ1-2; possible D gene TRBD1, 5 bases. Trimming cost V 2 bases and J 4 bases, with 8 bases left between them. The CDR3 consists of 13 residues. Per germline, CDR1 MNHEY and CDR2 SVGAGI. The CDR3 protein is CASSYRGGYGYTF. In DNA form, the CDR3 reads TGTGCCAGCAGTTACAGGGGTGGCTATGGCTACACCTTC.

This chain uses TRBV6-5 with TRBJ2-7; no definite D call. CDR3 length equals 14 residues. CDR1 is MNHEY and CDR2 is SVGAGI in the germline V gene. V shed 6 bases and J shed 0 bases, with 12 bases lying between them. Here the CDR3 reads CASRSRSGSYEQYF. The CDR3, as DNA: TGTGCCAGCAGGTCGCGGTCCGGCTCCTACGAGCAGTACTTC.

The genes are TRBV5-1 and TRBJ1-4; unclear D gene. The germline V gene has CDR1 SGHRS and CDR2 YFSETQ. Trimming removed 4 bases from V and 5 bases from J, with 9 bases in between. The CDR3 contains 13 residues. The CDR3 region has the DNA TGCGCCAGCAGCCCTCTCTCCAATGAAAAACTGTTTTTT. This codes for CASSPLSNEKLFF.

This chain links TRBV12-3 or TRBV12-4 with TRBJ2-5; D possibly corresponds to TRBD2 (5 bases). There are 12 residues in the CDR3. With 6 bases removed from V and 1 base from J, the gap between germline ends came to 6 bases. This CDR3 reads CASRAVQETQYF. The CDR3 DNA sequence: TGTGCCAGCAGAGCGGTCCAAGAGACCCAGTACTTC.

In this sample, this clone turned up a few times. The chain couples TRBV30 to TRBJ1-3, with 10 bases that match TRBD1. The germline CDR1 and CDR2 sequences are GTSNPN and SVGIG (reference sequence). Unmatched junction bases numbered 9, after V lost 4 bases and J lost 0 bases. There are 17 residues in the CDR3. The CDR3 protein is CAWTTDRGVRSGNTIYF. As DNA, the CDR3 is TGTGCCTGGACCACGGACAGGGGGGTCCGCTCTGGAAACACCATATATTTT.

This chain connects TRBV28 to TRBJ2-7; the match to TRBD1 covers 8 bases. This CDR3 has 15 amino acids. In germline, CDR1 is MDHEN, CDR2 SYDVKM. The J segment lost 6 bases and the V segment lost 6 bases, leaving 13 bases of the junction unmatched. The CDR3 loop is CASRALQGALAEQYF. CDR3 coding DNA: TGTGCCAGCAGGGCCCTTCAGGGGGCGCTTGCCGAGCAGTACTTC.

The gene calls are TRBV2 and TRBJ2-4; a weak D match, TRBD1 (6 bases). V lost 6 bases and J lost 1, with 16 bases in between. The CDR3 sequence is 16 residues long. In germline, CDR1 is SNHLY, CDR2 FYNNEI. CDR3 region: CASRLQGLRAKNIQYF. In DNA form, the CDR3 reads TGTGCCAGCAGGCTGCAGGGGTTGAGGGCCAAAAACATTCAGTACTTC.

DNA of the CDR3: TGTGCCAGCAGTTCATCCGGGACAGGAGCTCGTAACTATGGCTACACCTTC. This encodes CASSSSGTGARNYGYTF. V gene TRBV28 combines with J gene TRBJ1-2; 8 positions agree with TRBD1. The V and J ends lost 4 bases and 1 base, in that order; junction bases with no gene match: 11. The CDR3 sequence is 17 residues long. Germline CDR1 and CDR2: MDHEN and SYDVKM.

The CDR3: CASSQRAGRQQYF. The CDR3 DNA reads as TGTGCCAGCAGCCAACGGGCGGGACGCCAGCAGTACTTC. The chain has TRBV11-3 and TRBJ2-7; a weak D match, TRBD2 (6 bases). The V end was cut by 5 bases, the J end by 8 bases, with 16 bases between. The CDR3 is made up of 13 amino acids. CDR1 is SGHNT, CDR2 YENEEA, per germline. The full variable domain, with the rest looked up from reference TRBV11-3 and TRBJ2-7, is EAGVVQSPRYKIIEKKQPVAFWCNPISGHNTLYWYLQNLGQGPELLIRYENEEAVDDSQLPKDRFSAERLKGVDSTLKIQPAELGDSAVYLCASSQRAGRQQYFGPGTRLTVT.

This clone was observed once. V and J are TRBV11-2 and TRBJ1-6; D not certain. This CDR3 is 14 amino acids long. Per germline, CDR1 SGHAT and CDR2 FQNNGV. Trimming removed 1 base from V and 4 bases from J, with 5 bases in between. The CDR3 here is CASSLGGYNSPLHF. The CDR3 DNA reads TGTGCCAGCAGCTTAGGAGGTTATAATTCACCCCTCCACTTT. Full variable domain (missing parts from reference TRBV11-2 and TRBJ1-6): EAGVAQSPRYKIIEKRQSVAFWCNPISGHATLYWYQQILGQGPKLLIQFQNNGVVDDSQLPKDRFSAERLKGVDSTLKIQPAKLEDSAVYLCASSLGGYNSPLHFGNGTRLTVT.

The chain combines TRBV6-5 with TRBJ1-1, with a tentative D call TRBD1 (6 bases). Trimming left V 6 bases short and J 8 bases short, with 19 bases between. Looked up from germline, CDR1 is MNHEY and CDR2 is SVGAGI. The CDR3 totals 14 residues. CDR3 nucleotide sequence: TGTGCCAGCAGCCATACTACCTTACAGGGAGAAGCTTTCTTT. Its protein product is CASSHTTLQGEAFF.

For the CDR3, the DNA is TGCGCCAGCAGCAGACACCTCGCCGGGACAGGGCACGAAGGAAACACCATATATTTT. Protein product: CASSRHLAGTGHEGNTIYF. The chain links TRBV4-1 to TRBJ1-3, with TRBD1 matching 9 bases. Unmatched junction bases numbered 18, after V lost 5 bases and J lost 4 bases. CDR3 length: 19 amino acids. CDR1 is MGHRA, CDR2 YSYEKL, per germline.

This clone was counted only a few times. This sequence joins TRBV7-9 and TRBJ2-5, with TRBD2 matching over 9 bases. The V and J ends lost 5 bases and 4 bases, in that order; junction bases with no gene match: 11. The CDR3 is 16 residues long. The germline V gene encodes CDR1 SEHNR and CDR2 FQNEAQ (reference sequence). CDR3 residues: CASSPIGRGGSETQYF. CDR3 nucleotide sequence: TGTGCCAGCAGCCCCATCGGGCGGGGGGGGTCAGAGACCCAGTACTTC.

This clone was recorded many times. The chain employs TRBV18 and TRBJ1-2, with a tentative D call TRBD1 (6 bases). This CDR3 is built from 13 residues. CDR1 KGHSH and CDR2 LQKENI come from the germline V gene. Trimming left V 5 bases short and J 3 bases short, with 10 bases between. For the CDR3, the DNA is TGTGCCAGCTCAGGACAGACAGACTATGGCTACACCTTC. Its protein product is CASSGQTDYGYTF. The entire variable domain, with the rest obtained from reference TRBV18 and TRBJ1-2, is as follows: NAGVMQNPRHLVRRRGQEARLRCSPMKGHSHVYWYRQLPEEGLKFMVYLQKENIIDESGMPKERFSAEFPKEGPSILRIQQVVRGDSAAYFCASSGQTDYGYTFGSGTRLTVV.

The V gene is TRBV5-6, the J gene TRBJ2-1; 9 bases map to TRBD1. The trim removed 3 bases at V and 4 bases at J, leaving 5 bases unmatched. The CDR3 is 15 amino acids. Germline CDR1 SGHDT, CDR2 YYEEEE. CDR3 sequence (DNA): TGTGCCAGCAGCTCGACAGGGGGATTTTACAATGAGCAGTTCTTC. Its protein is CASSSTGGFYNEQFF.

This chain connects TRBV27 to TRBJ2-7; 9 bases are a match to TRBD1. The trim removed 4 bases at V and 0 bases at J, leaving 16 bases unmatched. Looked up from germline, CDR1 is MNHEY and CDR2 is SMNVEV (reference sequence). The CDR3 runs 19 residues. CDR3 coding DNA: TGTGCCAGCAGTTCCCGGGGGGCTTACAGGGGGCGATTCTCCTACGAGCAGTACGTC. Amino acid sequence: CASSSRGAYRGRFSYEQYV.

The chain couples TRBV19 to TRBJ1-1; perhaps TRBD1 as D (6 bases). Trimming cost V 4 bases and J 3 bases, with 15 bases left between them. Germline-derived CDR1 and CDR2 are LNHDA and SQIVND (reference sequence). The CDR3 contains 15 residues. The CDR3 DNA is TGTGCCAGTAGTACAGCCGGGACAAGTTACACTGAAGCTTTCTTT. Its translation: CASSTAGTSYTEAFF.

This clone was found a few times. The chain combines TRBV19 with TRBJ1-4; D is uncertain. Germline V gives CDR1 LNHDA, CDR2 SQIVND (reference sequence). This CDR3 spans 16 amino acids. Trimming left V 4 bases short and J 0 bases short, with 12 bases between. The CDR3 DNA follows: TGTGCCAGTAGTACTGGCAGAATTGCAACTAATGAAAAACTGTTTTTT. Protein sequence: CASSTGRIATNEKLFF.

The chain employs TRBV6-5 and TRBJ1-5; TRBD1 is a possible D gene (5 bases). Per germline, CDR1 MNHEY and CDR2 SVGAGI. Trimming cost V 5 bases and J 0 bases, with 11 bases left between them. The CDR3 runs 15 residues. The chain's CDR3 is CASSPGQYSNQPQHF. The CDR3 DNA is TGTGCCAGCAGTCCCGGACAATATAGCAATCAGCCCCAGCATTTT.

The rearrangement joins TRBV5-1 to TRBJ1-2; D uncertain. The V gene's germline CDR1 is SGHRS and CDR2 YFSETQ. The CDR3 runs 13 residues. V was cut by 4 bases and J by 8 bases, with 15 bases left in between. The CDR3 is CASSPGESGGYTF. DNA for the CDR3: TGCGCCAGCAGCCCGGGAGAGAGCGGGGGCTACACCTTC.

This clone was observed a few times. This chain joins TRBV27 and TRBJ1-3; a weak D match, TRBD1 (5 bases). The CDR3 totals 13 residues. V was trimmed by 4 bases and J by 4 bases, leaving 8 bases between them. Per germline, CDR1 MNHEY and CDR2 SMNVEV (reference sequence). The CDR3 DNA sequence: TGTGCCAGCAGTTCCTCAGGGGGAAACACCATATATTTT. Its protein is CASSSSGGNTIYF.

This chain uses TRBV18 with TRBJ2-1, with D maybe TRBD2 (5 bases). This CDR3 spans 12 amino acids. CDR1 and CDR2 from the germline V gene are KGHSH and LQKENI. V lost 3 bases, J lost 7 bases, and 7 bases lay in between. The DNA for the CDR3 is TGTGCCAGCTCACCGGAGGTTAATGAGCAGTTCTTC. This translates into CASSPEVNEQFF.

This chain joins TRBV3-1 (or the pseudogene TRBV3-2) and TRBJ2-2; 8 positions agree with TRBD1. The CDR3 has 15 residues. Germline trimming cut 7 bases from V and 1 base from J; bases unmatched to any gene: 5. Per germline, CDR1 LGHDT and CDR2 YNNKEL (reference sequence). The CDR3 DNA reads TGTGCCAGCAATACCGGGACAGGGAACACCGGGGAGCTGTTTTTT. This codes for CASNTGTGNTGELFF.